The 29 T cell receptor beta chains below come from one sample, sequenced in a study of CD8+CD57+ T cells in acquired aplastic anemia. The sequenced patients had an expansion of CD8+CD57+ cells seen by flow cytometry. CDR3 and TCR beta VDJ profiling relied on a genomic DNA template. TCRdb itself ran the reads through MiXCR, one entry per CDR3 protein. The sample carries roughly 280,000 distinct CDR3 sequences, around three fifths recorded once. The material sequenced was sorted CD4+, CD8+, or CD8+CD57+ T cells (not recorded which) from PBMCs. These receptors all stem from a human donor with aplastic anemia.

At least ten counts were recorded for this clonotype. The V gene is TRBV6-6, the J gene TRBJ2-6; 8 bases agree with TRBD1. Trimming cost V 7 bases and J 0 bases; bases outside gene matches: 11. CDR1 MNHNY and CDR2 SVGAGI come from the germline V gene (reference sequence). CDR3 length: 18 amino acids. CDR3 amino acids: CASKNTGGFLSGANVLTF. The CDR3 bases are TGTGCCAGCAAAAATACAGGGGGTTTCCTCTCTGGGGCCAACGTCCTGACTTTC.

V gene TRBV29-1 combines with J gene TRBJ1-2; no clear D gene. This CDR3 spans 13 amino acids. The V gene lost 3 bases and the J gene lost 2 bases, with 10 bases spanning the gap. CDR1 SQVTM and CDR2 ANQGSEA come from the germline V gene. CDR3 in DNA: TGCAGCGTTGAGGGTCCGACCAACTATGGCTACACCTTC. This gives the protein CSVEGPTNYGYTF.

V is TRBV7-3 and J is TRBJ1-2; D is uncertain. Trimming left V 3 bases short and J 0 bases short, with 8 bases between. This CDR3 spans 14 amino acids. Germline-derived CDR1 and CDR2 are SGHTA and FQGTGA. The CDR3 DNA is TGTGCCAGCAGCTTTAGTGAAGCTAACTATGGCTACACCTTC. Protein: CASSFSEANYGYTF. The variable domain in full, completed from reference TRBV7-3 and TRBJ1-2, reads GAGVSQTPSNKVTEKGKYVELRCDPISGHTALYWYRQSLGQGPEFLIYFQGTGAADDSGLPNDRFFAVRPEGSVSTLKIQRTERGDSAVYLCASSFSEANYGYTFGSGTRLTVV.

The chain is built from TRBV2 and TRBJ2-7; the match to TRBD1 covers 9 bases. V was clipped by 6 bases and J by 4 bases; unmatched bases: 10. Germline V gene lookup returns CDR1 SNHLY and CDR2 FYNNEI. CDR3 size: 15 residues. The CDR3 DNA is TGTGCCAGCAGCTTTAGACAGGGGGTCGTTTACGAGCAGTACTTC. Its protein product is CASSFRQGVVYEQYF.

The chain recombines TRBV5-6 with TRBJ2-1; D is undetermined. The CDR3 loop spans 15 amino acids. Germline values: CDR1 SGHDT, CDR2 YYEEEE. V was clipped by 2 bases and J by 0 bases, with 9 bases between them. The CDR3 here is CASSLQTSSYNEQFF. The CDR3 bases are TGTGCCAGCAGCTTACAGACGAGCTCCTACAATGAGCAGTTCTTC.

This chain joins TRBV3-1 and TRBJ2-1; TRBD1 might be the D (7 bases). This CDR3 is built from 17 residues. The germline V gene has CDR1 LGHDT and CDR2 YNNKEL (reference sequence). V gave up 0 bases and J gave up 7 bases, with 19 bases separating them. The CDR3 nucleotides read TGTGCCAGCAGCCAAGATCTCAGGGGGGTGCTTATGAATGAGCAGTTCTTC. Translated, it gives CASSQDLRGVLMNEQFF.

The CDR3 nucleotides read TGTGCCAGCAGGAAAGGGTCGGGAACCCAGTACTTC. It is translated as CASRKGSGTQYF. The chain recombines TRBV25-1 with TRBJ2-5, with D perhaps matching TRBD2 (5 bases). CDR3 length: 12 residues. The V end lost 6 bases, the J end lost 8 bases, and 13 bases lay between the germline ends. The germline gives CDR1 MGHDK, CDR2 SYGVNS.

The chain carries TRBV25-1 and TRBJ1-1; D possibly corresponds to TRBD1 (5 bases). The length of the CDR3 is 15 residues. Trimming shortened V by 4 bases and J by 1 base, and 13 bases separated the two germline ends. The germline gives CDR1 MGHDK, CDR2 SYGVNS. This chain's CDR3 is CASSAWGGGNTEAFF. In nucleotides, the CDR3 is TGTGCCAGCAGTGCCTGGGGCGGGGGGAACACTGAAGCTTTCTTT.

This clonotype has a count of ten or more. The chain links TRBV5-4 to TRBJ2-3; D remains unclear. The CDR3 is 12 residues long. CDR1 and CDR2 (germline): SGHNT, YYREEE (reference sequence). V shed 2 bases and J shed 5 bases, with 6 bases lying between them. The CDR3 DNA reads as TGTGCCAGCAGCTTCTCCGAAGATACGCAGTATTTT. Protein product: CASSFSEDTQYF.

This clonotype was detected only once. The chain employs TRBV24-1 and TRBJ2-5; D might be TRBD2 (7 bases). CDR3 length equals 14 residues. Germline-derived CDR1 and CDR2 are KGHDR and SFDVKD. The V and J ends lost 3 bases and 5 bases respectively, with 12 bases between them. The CDR3 here is CATSDPGGGETQYF. The CDR3 DNA reads as TGTGCCACCAGTGATCCGGGGGGCGGGGAGACCCAGTACTTC.

This clonotype was counted once. The chain has TRBV7-9 and TRBJ2-2; possibly TRBD2 for D (5 bases). Trimming took 3 bases from V and 3 from J, leaving 11 bases between them. This CDR3 is 15 amino acids long. CDR1 is SEHNR, CDR2 FQNEAQ, per germline (reference sequence). The CDR3 reads CASSFVGVYTGELFF. The DNA of the CDR3 is TGTGCCAGCAGCTTTGTCGGGGTTTACACCGGGGAGCTGTTTTTT. The complete variable domain, with remaining parts taken from reference TRBV7-9 and TRBJ2-2, reads DTGVSQNPRHKITKRGQNVTFRCDPISEHNRLYWYRQTLGQGPEFLTYFQNEAQLEKSRLLSDRFSAERPKGSFSTLEIQRTEQGDSAMYLCASSFVGVYTGELFFGEGSRLTVL.

This clonotype was seen a few times. This chain uses TRBV7-6 with TRBJ2-1; weak D call: TRBD2 (6 bases). The CDR3 contains 15 residues. With 3 bases removed from V and 0 bases from J, the gap between germline ends came to 9 bases. Germline assignment: CDR1 SGHVS and CDR2 FNYEAQ. The CDR3, as DNA: TGTGCCAGCAGCTTCGGGGGTACCTCCTACAATGAGCAGTTCTTC. Residues: CASSFGGTSYNEQFF.

The J gene is TRBJ2-3, the V gene TRBV19; TRBD2 aligns across 7 bases. Germline CDR1 and CDR2: LNHDA and SQIVND (reference sequence). With 6 bases clipped from V and 0 bases from J, the junction kept 3 bases outside the gene matches. The length of the CDR3 is 14 residues. CDR3 loop: CASRAGSSTDTQYF. For the CDR3, the DNA is TGTGCCAGTAGAGCGGGATCTAGCACAGATACGCAGTATTTT.

This clonotype showed up many times. V and J are TRBV20-1 and TRBJ2-1; no clear D. V was trimmed by 1 base and J by 8 bases, leaving 9 bases between them. The CDR3 totals 12 residues. Looked up from germline, CDR1 is DFQATT and CDR2 is SNEGSKA (reference sequence). The CDR3 loop reads CSARGDLDEQFF. In DNA form, the CDR3 reads TGCAGTGCTAGAGGGGATCTGGATGAGCAGTTCTTC.

This chain connects TRBV29-1 to TRBJ1-6; TRBD1 is a possible D gene (5 bases). The germline V and J ends were trimmed by 4 bases and 7 bases, with 11 bases remaining between them. The CDR3 totals 13 residues. Germline V gene data show CDR1 as SQVTM and CDR2 as ANQGSEA. The CDR3 is CSVGGGFNSPLHF. The CDR3 DNA reads as TGCAGCGTTGGGGGGGGATTCAATTCACCCCTCCACTTT.

Ten or more counts support this clonotype. This chain links TRBV7-3 with TRBJ2-1; 9 nucleotides match TRBD2. CDR3 length equals 15 residues. Germline V gene sequence: CDR1 SGHTA, CDR2 FQGTGA. After removal of 5 bases from V and 4 bases from J, the junction contained 6 bases not matched to a gene. The CDR3 protein is CASSPPAGGYNEQFF. For the CDR3, the DNA is TGTGCCAGCAGCCCTCCAGCGGGAGGTTACAATGAGCAGTTCTTC.

This rearrangement joins TRBV20-1 to TRBJ2-7; D call uncertain. This CDR3 has 16 residues. Germline loops: CDR1 DFQATT, CDR2 SNEGSKA (reference sequence). The V gene lost 6 bases and the J gene lost 2 bases, with 23 bases spanning the gap. CDR3 nucleotide sequence: TGCAGTGCCTTGCCCCTAGTCAACAGTCCTACCTACGAGCAGTACTTC. This codes for CSALPLVNSPTYEQYF.

This clonotype came up many times. J is TRBJ2-7 and V is TRBV19; TRBD2 aligns across 9 bases. The germline gives CDR1 LNHDA, CDR2 SQIVND (reference sequence). This CDR3 region has 15 residues. After removal of 3 bases from V and 1 base from J, the junction contained 4 bases not matched to a gene. CDR3 amino acids: CASSIGSGSSYEQYF. CDR3 DNA sequence: TGTGCCAGTAGTATCGGTAGCGGGAGTTCCTACGAGCAGTACTTC.

The V and J genes are TRBV11-2 and TRBJ1-1, with a possible D match to TRBD1 (6 bases). Germline V gene sequence: CDR1 SGHAT, CDR2 FQNNGV. Between the trimmed V and J ends, which lost 4 bases and 3 bases, there was a span of 18 bases. This CDR3 spans 16 amino acids. CDR3 loop: CASSSPGGRPHTEAFF. The CDR3 DNA follows: TGTGCCAGCAGCTCCCCCGGGGGGCGGCCACACACTGAAGCTTTCTTT.

Regarding this clonotype: A much bigger clone sits one base away, suggesting this may be a read error. The chain recombines TRBV11-1 with TRBJ1-2, with D unresolved. V lost 5 bases to trimming and J lost 7 bases, with 20 bases between them. This CDR3 contains 15 residues. Germline CDR1 SGHAT, CDR2 FQDESV (reference sequence). DNA of the CDR3: TGTGCCAGCAGCCCAGTCGTACGGGGTATCTTTGGCTACACCTTC. This translates into CASSPVVRGIFGYTF. The whole variable domain, remainder taken from reference TRBV11-1 and TRBJ1-2, is EAEVAQSPRYKITEKSQAVAFWCDPISGHATLYWYRQILGQGPELLVQFQDESVVDDSQLPKDRFSAERLKGVDSTLKIQPAELGDSAMYLCASSPVVRGIFGYTFGSGTRLTVV.

This clonotype was picked up many times. The chain links TRBV5-1 to TRBJ2-5; 12 positions match TRBD2. This CDR3 has 17 residues. Germline V gives CDR1 SGHRS, CDR2 YFSETQ. V was pared by 0 bases and J by 4 bases, with 7 bases of the junction left unmatched. The CDR3 reads CASSLGLAGVGGETQYF. CDR3 DNA sequence: TGCGCCAGCAGCTTGGGACTAGCGGGAGTAGGGGGAGAGACCCAGTACTTC. Full variable domain (outside the CDR3, taken from reference TRBV5-1 and TRBJ2-5): KAGVTQTPRYLIKTRGQQVTLSCSPISGHRSVSWYQQTPGQGLQFLFEYFSETQRNKGNFPGRFSGRQFSNSRSEMNVSTLELGDSALYLCASSLGLAGVGGETQYFGPGTRLLVL.

This clonotype was found many times. The rearrangement uses TRBV19 and TRBJ2-4, with 7 bases lining up with TRBD1. Germline CDR1 reads LNHDA; CDR2 reads SQIVND (reference sequence). The CDR3 has 15 residues. Unmatched junction bases numbered 7, after V lost 8 bases and J lost 0 bases. In nucleotides, the CDR3 is TGTGCCAGTGCCGGGACAGCTCTAGCCAAAAACATTCAGTACTTC. This encodes CASAGTALAKNIQYF.

This clonotype showed up many times. The chain carries TRBV10-3 and TRBJ2-1, with 10 positions matching TRBD2. Germline CDR1 and CDR2: ENHRY and SYGVKD. J was trimmed by 9 bases and V by 11 bases; bases with no gene match: 13. The CDR3 sequence is 14 residues long. In nucleotides, the CDR3 is TGTGCCGCCAGGGCCGGGACTAGCGTCGTTGAGCAGTTCTTC. It specifies CAARAGTSVVEQFF.

This clonotype was detected ten times or more. The chain uses TRBV2 and TRBJ1-1, with a tentative D call TRBD1 (5 bases). The length of the CDR3 is 13 residues. The germline CDR1 and CDR2 sequences are SNHLY and FYNNEI. The ends were cut back, 6 bases at V and 7 bases at J, with 15 bases in the middle. The CDR3 loop reads CASRSGTVIEAFF. DNA for the CDR3: TGTGCCAGCAGGTCCGGGACCGTCATTGAAGCTTTCTTT.

The chain couples TRBV2 to TRBJ2-7; 11 bases map to TRBD1. V lost 8 bases and J lost 4; bases outside the gene matches: 7. This CDR3 is 14 amino acids long. The germline CDR1 and CDR2 sequences are SNHLY and FYNNEI. The CDR3 region has the DNA TGTGCCAGCCTCACCGGGACAGGGGGGTACGAGCAGTACTTC. Protein product: CASLTGTGGYEQYF.

This clonotype was seen repeatedly, ten times or more. This rearrangement joins TRBV5-1 to TRBJ2-3; D uncertain. The CDR3 has 16 residues. The ends were cut back, 0 bases at V and 1 base at J, with 12 bases in the middle. Germline CDR1 reads SGHRS; CDR2 reads YFSETQ. The CDR3: CASSLGSGWGTDTQYF. The DNA for the CDR3 is TGCGCCAGCAGCTTGGGCTCCGGTTGGGGCACAGATACGCAGTATTTT.

The gene calls are TRBV5-1 and TRBJ2-1; no reliable D call. The V end was cut by 4 bases, the J end by 7 bases, with 12 bases between. The germline V gene encodes CDR1 SGHRS and CDR2 YFSETQ. The CDR3 is 13 amino acids. This CDR3 is CASSLGPQNEQFF. The CDR3 DNA reads TGCGCCAGCAGCCTAGGCCCCCAAAATGAGCAGTTCTTC.

About this clonotype itself: Germline and junction disagree at one end, which may indicate a read error. V usage is TRBV2 and J usage is TRBJ2-2; TRBD2 aligns across 13 bases. CDR3 length equals 15 residues. Germline-derived CDR1 and CDR2 are SNHLY and FYNNEI. The CDR3 bases are TGTGCCAGCAGTAGACTAGCGGGGGGATACCGGGGAGCTGTTTTT. This encodes CASSRLAGGYRGAVF.

The sample holds one count of this clonotype. The CDR3 reads CASTAGEGNQPQHF. Written as DNA, the CDR3 is TGCGCCAGCACGGCGGGTGAGGGCAATCAGCCCCAGCATTTT. V gene TRBV10-2 combines with J gene TRBJ1-5, with D hard to call. With 7 bases removed from V and 2 bases from J, the gap between germline ends came to 12 bases. Germline V gives CDR1 WSHSY, CDR2 SAAADI. CDR3 length: 14 amino acids.